This T cell receptor (beta chain) stems from a study of post-analysis software for immune sequencing data. Whole-study findings and limits: Controls showed significantly higher normalized Chao1 diversity than did multiple sclerosis patients. Four or five TRBV segments (TRBV5-6, TRBV5-1 and TRBV20-1 among them) occurred more frequently in patients than in controls.

Unique-molecular-identifier-tagged TCR beta cDNA libraries were used. TCRdb re-called the PCR reads through MiXCR, storing one row per CDR3 protein. Of hundreds of thousands of distinct CDR3 sequences in the sample, approximately 60% are singletons; the top ten hold about 11%. To note about this clonotype: Its antigen remains unidentified. The junction and the germline gene differ at one end; a read error may be behind it.

The CDR3 loop spans 16 amino acids. This chain connects TRBV12-3 or TRBV12-4 to TRBJ2-3; tentative D call: TRBD1 (6 bases). This sequence originates from a girl aged 2-10 years with multiple sclerosis. The sample comprised blood. The CDR3, as DNA: TGTGTCAGCAGAACACAGGGCTGGGGGAGCACAGATACGCAGTATTTT. It is translated as CVSRTQGWGSTDTQYF.